This record covers a single TCR beta chain. The data were taken from a study of blood T cell repertoires in COVID-19. Overall study: PBMCs, B-cell-depleted T cells, or T cells were the source of the cDNA or gDNA that made up the material.

Method: immunoSEQ multiplex PCR; TCRdb's copy keeps in-frame clones and lacks some. The table records about 180,000 clones, roughly 87% of them present only once. This CDR3 is 15 amino acids long. CDR1 is KGHDR, CDR2 SFDVKD, per germline. J was trimmed by 8 bases and V by 2 bases; bases with no gene match: 5. The rearrangement links TRBV24-1 to TRBJ2-1; TRBD2 agrees at 10 bases. The sequenced sample consisted of peripheral blood. The sequence was collected from a woman aged 45-65 years with acute or convalescent COVID-19. As DNA, the CDR3 is TGTGCCACCAGTGATTCAAGCGGGGGGGCCTATGAGCAGTTCTTC. Encoded protein: CATSDSSGGAYEQFF.